These 10 T cell receptor beta chains came from one sample sequenced in a study of cytomegalovirus exposure and HLA in healthy donors. In the PCR, 60 Vbeta and 13 Jbeta primers were used. Using immunoSEQ multiplex PCR, the repertoire was profiled, and TCRdb retains in-frame clones only, with some absent. Among about 150,000 clones listed, approximately 81% were seen once. The sequenced material came from PBMCs. The receptor source for this set is a woman between 40 and 50 years old in good health and CMV-seropositive.

About this clone: The junction shows a germline mismatch at one end, possibly a read error. The chain links TRBV7-9 to TRBJ1-1, with D unclear. Germline V gene lookup returns CDR1 SEHNR and CDR2 FQNEAQ (reference sequence). The CDR3 spans 12 residues. The CDR3 nucleotides are TGTTCCAGCAGCTTTTTCAGTTCTGAAGCTTTCTTT. As protein: CSSSFFSSEAFF.

DNA for the CDR3: TGTGCCATCGACCCGGGGGGGAGCACAGATACGCAGTATTTT. Protein sequence: CAIDPGGSTDTQYF. The J gene is TRBJ2-3, the V gene TRBV10-3; 8 bases match TRBD2. Germline V gene data show CDR1 as ENHRY and CDR2 as SYGVKD. There are 14 residues in the CDR3. V was pared by 8 bases and J by 0 bases, with 4 bases of the junction left unmatched.

The chain has TRBV27 and TRBJ1-1; the D is unclear. The CDR3 consists of 11 residues. CDR1 is MNHEY and CDR2 is SMNVEV in the germline V gene (reference sequence). V was trimmed by 6 bases and J by 3 bases, leaving 5 bases between them. CDR3 DNA: TGTGCCAGCAGATCATACACTGAAGCTTTCTTT. Encoded protein: CASRSYTEAFF.

The chain links TRBV19 to TRBJ1-3, with D hard to call. Germline V gene data show CDR1 as LNHDA and CDR2 as SQIVND (reference sequence). The CDR3 runs 14 residues. Trimming left V 3 bases short and J 2 bases short, with 8 bases between. The DNA of the CDR3 is TGTGCCAGTAGTATCCCCCCGGCTGGAAACACCATATATTTT. Encoded protein: CASSIPPAGNTIYF.

V gene TRBV9 combines with J gene TRBJ2-5, with 10 bases lining up with TRBD2. The end of the DNA aligns better with TRBJ2-7, so the J call may be wrong. The CDR3 is 14 amino acids. In germline, CDR1 is SGDLS, CDR2 YYNGEE. CDR3 coding DNA: TGTGCCAGCAGCGTAGCTAGCGGGAGCTACGAGCAGTACTTC. It translates to CASSVASGSYEQYF.

This sequence joins TRBV5-6 and TRBJ1-4; 7 bases map to TRBD1. Germline loops: CDR1 SGHDT, CDR2 YYEEEE. V dropped 3 bases and J dropped 7; count of bases not matched to a gene: 9. This CDR3 is built from 15 residues. The CDR3 nucleotides read TGTGCCAGCAGCTCCGGCCGGGGACAGTTTGAAAAACTGTTTTTT. Protein: CASSSGRGQFEKLFF.

This clone was recorded once. The gene calls are TRBV15 and TRBJ1-3, with D unclear. V lost 8 bases to trimming and J lost 2 bases, with 13 bases between them. There are 14 residues in the CDR3. The V gene's germline CDR1 is LNHNV and CDR2 YYDKDF (reference sequence). The CDR3 loop reads CATATRSTGNTIYF. The CDR3 DNA is TGTGCCACCGCCACCCGGTCCACTGGAAACACCATATATTTT.

The V and J genes are TRBV7-2 and TRBJ1-5; 8 bases align to TRBD1. The J segment lost 8 bases and the V segment lost 6 bases, leaving 12 bases of the junction unmatched. The CDR3 runs to 15 residues. Germline-derived CDR1 and CDR2 are SGHTA and FQGNSA. The CDR3 region has the DNA TGTGCCAGCAGTTTCGACTCGGGACAGGCGGAGCCCCAGCATTTT. This encodes CASSFDSGQAEPQHF.

This clone came up once. This chain uses TRBV12-2 with TRBJ2-1; the DNA was not used to check the table's D call, TRBD2. TRBV12-2 is a recognized pseudogene. The CDR3 length is 15 residues. The CDR3 reads CASRLGTSKNNEQFF. CDR3 DNA sequence: TGTGCAAGTCGCTTAGGGACTAGCAAAAACAATGAGCAGTTCTTC.

The chain uses TRBV7-9 and TRBJ2-2; 8 nucleotides line up with TRBD1. Germline loops: CDR1 SEHNR, CDR2 FQNEAQ (reference sequence). The CDR3 has 16 residues. V trimming: 6 bases; J trimming: 2 bases; junction bases outside the gene matches: 8. Here the CDR3 reads CASRTRTGRNTGELFF. Here the CDR3 DNA reads TGTGCCAGCAGAACCCGGACAGGGAGAAACACCGGGGAGCTGTTTTTT.